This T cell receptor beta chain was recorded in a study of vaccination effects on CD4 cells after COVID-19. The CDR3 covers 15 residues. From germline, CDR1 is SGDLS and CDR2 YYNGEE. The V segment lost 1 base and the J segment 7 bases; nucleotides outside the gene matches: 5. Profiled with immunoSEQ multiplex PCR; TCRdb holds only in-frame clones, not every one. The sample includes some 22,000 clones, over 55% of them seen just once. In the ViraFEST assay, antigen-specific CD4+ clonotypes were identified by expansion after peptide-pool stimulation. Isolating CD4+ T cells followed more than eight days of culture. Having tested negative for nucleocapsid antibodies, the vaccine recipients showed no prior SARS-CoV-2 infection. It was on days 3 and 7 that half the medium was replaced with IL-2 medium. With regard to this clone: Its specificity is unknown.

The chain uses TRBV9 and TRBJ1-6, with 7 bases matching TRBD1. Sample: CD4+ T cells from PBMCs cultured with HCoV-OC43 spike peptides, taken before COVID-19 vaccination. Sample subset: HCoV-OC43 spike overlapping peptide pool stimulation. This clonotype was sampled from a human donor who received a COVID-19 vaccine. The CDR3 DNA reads TGTGCCAGCAGCGTAACAGGGGCGGGAAATTCACCCCTCCACTTT. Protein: CASSVTGAGNSPLHF.